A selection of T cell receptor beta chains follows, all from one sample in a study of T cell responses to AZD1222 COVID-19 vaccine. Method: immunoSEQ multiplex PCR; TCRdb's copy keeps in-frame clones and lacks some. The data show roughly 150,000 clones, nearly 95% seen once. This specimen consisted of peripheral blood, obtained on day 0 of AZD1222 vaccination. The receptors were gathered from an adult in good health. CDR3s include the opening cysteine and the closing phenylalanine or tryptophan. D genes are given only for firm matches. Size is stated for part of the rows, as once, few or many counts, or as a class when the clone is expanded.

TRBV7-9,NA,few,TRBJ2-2,CASSPRGADTGELFF,TGTGCCAGCAGCCCCAGAGGGGCCGACACCGGGGAGCTGTTTTTT
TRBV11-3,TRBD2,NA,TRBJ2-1,CASSVSGGSYNEQFF,TGTGCCAGCAGCGTTAGCGGGGGGTCCTACAATGAGCAGTTCTTC
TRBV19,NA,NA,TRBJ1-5,CASTPGLLNQPQHF,TGTGCCAGTACGCCAGGGCTACTTAATCAGCCCCAGCATTTT
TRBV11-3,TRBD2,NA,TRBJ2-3,CASSLDQSGGQYF,TGTGCCAGCAGCTTAGATCAAAGCGGGGGGCAGTATTTT
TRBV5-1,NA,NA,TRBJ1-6,CASSETRGTNSPLHF,TGCGCCAGCAGTGAAACCCGGGGGACTAATTCACCCCTCCACTTT
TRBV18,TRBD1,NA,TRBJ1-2,CASSPQTGGRDYGYTF,TGTGCCAGCTCACCCCAGACAGGGGGGAGGGACTATGGCTACACCTTC
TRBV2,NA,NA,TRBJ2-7,CASSASVRTYEQYF,TGTGCCAGCAGTGCCTCGGTACGAACCTACGAGCAGTACTTC
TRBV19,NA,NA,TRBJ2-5,CASRKLSQETQYF,TGTGCCAGTAGAAAACTGTCCCAAGAGACCCAGTACTTC
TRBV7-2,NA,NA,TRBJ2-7,CASSINYEQYF,TGTGCCAGCAGCATTAACTACGAGCAGTACTTC
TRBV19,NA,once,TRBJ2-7,CASSIGWRPYEQYF,TGTGCCAGTAGTATAGGGTGGCGGCCCTACGAGCAGTACTTC
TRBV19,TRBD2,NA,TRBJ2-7,CASSVSISGKAYEQYF,TGTGCCAGTAGTGTGTCGATTAGCGGGAAAGCCTACGAGCAGTACTTC
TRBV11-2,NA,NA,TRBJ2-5,CASSLLGPDTKGETQYF,TGTGCCAGCAGCTTACTCGGTCCAGACACAAAGGGAGAGACCCAGTACTTC
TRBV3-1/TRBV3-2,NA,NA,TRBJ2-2,CASSPRAAGELFF,TGTGCCAGCAGCCCGCGTGCTGCCGGGGAGCTGTTTTTT
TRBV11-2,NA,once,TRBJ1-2,CASSLTQGPNYGYTF,TGTGCCAGCAGCTTAACCCAGGGCCCTAACTATGGCTACACCTTC
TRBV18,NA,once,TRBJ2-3,CASSPGLDTQYF,TGTGCCAGCTCACCAGGGCTAGATACGCAGTATTTT
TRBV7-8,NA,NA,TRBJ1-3,CASSLYRVSGNTIYF,TGTGCCAGCAGCCTCTACAGGGTGTCTGGAAACACCATATATTTT
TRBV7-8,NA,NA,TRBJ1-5,CASSLDVSNQPQHF,TGTGCCAGCAGCCTAGACGTTAGCAATCAGCCCCAGCATTTT
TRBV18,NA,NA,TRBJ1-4,CASSKGIDEKLFF,TGTGCCAGCTCAAAGGGGATTGACGAAAAACTGTTTTTT
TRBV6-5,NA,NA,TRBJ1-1,CASSWADRFVEAFF,TGTGCCAGCAGTTGGGCCGACAGGTTCGTTGAAGCTTTCTTT
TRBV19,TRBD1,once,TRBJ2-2,CASRLGQATGELFF,TGTGCCAGTAGGCTGGGACAGGCCACCGGGGAGCTGTTTTTT
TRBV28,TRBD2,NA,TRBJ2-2,CASSLISSGNTGELFF,TGTGCCAGCAGTTTGATCTCTAGCGGCAACACCGGGGAGCTGTTTTTT
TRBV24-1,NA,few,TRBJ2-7,CATSDRTGTGKYEQYF,TGTGCCACCAGTGACCGGACCGGAACCGGAAAATACGAGCAGTACTTC
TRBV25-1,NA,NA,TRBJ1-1,CASSTIQNMNTEAFF,TGTGCCAGCAGTACCATACAGAACATGAACACTGAAGCTTTCTTT
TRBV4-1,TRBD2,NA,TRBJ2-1,CASSQPTSGRSYNEQFF,TGCGCCAGCAGCCAACCGACTAGCGGGAGGTCTTACAATGAGCAGTTCTTC
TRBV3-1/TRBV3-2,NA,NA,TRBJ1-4,CASSQGGVWEKLFF,TGTGCCAGCAGCCAAGGAGGGGTGTGGGAAAAACTGTTTTTT
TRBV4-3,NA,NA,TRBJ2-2,CASSQGLGFSTGELFF,TGCGCCAGCAGCCAAGGTCTAGGGTTTTCCACCGGGGAGCTGTTTTTT
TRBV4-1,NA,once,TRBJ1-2,CASSQDGLGAPYGYTF,TGCGCCAGCAGCCAAGATGGTCTGGGGGCTCCCTATGGCTACACCTTC
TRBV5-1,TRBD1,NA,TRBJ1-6,CASSLTGVSPLHF,TGCGCCAGCAGCTTAACAGGGGTTTCACCCCTCCACTTT
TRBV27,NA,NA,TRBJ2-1,CASSFSDSNNEQFF,TGTGCCAGCAGTTTTTCGGACAGTAACAATGAGCAGTTCTTC
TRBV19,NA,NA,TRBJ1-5,CASSTAGNSNQPQHF,TGTGCCAGTAGTACTGCAGGTAATAGCAATCAGCCCCAGCATTTT
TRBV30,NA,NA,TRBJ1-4,CAWSDKGATNEKLFF,TGTGCCTGGAGTGACAAGGGGGCAACTAATGAAAAACTGTTTTTT
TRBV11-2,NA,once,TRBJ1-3,CASSALWSGNTIYF,TGTGCCAGCAGCGCCCTGTGGTCTGGAAACACCATATATTTT
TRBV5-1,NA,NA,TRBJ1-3,CASSLGWSGGNTIYF,TGCGCCAGCAGCTTGGGGTGGTCAGGTGGAAACACCATATATTTT
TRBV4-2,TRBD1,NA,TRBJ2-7,CASSQGDRGHEQYF,TGTGCCAGCAGTCAGGGGGACAGGGGGCACGAGCAGTACTTC
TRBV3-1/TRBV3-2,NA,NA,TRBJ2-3,CASSQDRWQNTDTQYF,TGTGCCAGCAGCCAAGATCGGTGGCAGAACACAGATACGCAGTATTTT
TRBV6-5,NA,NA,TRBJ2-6,CASSYSGRPGANVLTF,TGTGCCAGCAGTTACTCAGGGAGGCCTGGGGCCAACGTCCTGACTTTC
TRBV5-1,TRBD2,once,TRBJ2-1,CASSFSGGRTNEQFF,TGCGCCAGCAGCTTTAGCGGGGGCCGGACCAATGAGCAGTTCTTC
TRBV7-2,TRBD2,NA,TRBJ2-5,CASSPRPSGGETQYF,TGTGCCAGCAGCCCACGGCCTAGCGGGGGGGAGACCCAGTACTTC
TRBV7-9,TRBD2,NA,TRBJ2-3,CASSFDSRGTSGSTDTQYF,TGTGCCAGCAGCTTCGATAGTCGCGGGACTAGCGGCAGCACAGATACGCAGTATTTT
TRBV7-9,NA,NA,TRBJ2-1,CASSLGQSNEQFF,TGTGCCAGCAGCTTAGGACAGTCAAATGAGCAGTTCTTC
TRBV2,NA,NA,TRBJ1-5,CASSEWAGDNQPQHF,TGTGCCAGCAGTGAATGGGCAGGGGACAATCAGCCCCAGCATTTT
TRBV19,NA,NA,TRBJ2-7,CASSTESYEQYF,TGTGCCAGTAGTACTGAGTCCTACGAGCAGTACTTC
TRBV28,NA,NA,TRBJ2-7,CASISGQVAYEQYF,TGTGCCAGCATTTCGGGACAAGTAGCCTACGAGCAGTACTTC
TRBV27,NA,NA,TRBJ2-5,CASSSVNFQRMGEETQYF,TGTGCCAGCAGTTCGGTGAACTTTCAACGCATGGGGGAGGAGACCCAGTACTTC
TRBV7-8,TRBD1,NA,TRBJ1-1,CASSSHRGYTEAFF,TGTGCCAGCAGCTCCCACAGGGGATACACTGAAGCTTTCTTT
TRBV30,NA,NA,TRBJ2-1,CAWSRITRSYNEQFF,TGTGCCTGGAGTAGGATCACCCGCTCCTACAATGAGCAGTTCTTC
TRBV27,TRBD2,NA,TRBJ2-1,CASSLSGTSSEQFF,TGTGCCAGCAGTTTATCCGGGACTAGCAGCGAGCAGTTCTTC
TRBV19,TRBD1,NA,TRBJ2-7,CASLGQGHEQYF,TGTGCCAGCCTCGGACAGGGCCACGAGCAGTACTTC
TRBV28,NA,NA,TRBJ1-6,CASSLSVRSSYNSPLHF,TGTGCCAGCAGTTTATCTGTTCGCAGCTCCTATAATTCACCCCTCCACTTT
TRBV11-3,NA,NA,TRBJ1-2,CASKIVADYGYTF,TGTGCCAGCAAAATTGTAGCGGACTATGGCTACACCTTC
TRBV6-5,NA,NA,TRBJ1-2,CASSYSRAYDGYTF,TGTGCCAGCAGTTACTCGAGGGCGTATGATGGCTACACCTTC
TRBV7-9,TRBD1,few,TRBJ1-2,CASRSTGAMRYTF,TGTGCCAGCAGGTCGACAGGGGCGATGCGCTACACCTTC
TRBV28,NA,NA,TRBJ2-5,CASSLPWGASNKETQYF,TGTGCCAGCAGTCTTCCCTGGGGGGCTAGCAATAAAGAGACCCAGTACTTC
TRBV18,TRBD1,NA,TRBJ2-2,CASSPPGQGSTGELFF,TGTGCCAGCTCACCCCCGGGACAGGGAAGCACCGGGGAGCTGTTTTTT
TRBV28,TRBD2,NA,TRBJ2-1,CASSYSGLVGNEQFF,TGTGCCAGCAGTTACTCAGGACTAGTGGGGAATGAGCAGTTCTTC
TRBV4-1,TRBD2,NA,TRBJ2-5,CASSPRGLAGVETQYF,TGCGCCAGCAGCCCCCGGGGACTAGCGGGGGTAGAGACCCAGTACTTC
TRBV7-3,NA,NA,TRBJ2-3,CASSSPREGTDTQYF,TGTGCCAGCAGCTCGCCAAGAGAGGGCACAGATACGCAGTATTTT
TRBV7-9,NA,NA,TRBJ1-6,CASSHYRGVRNNSPLHF,TGTGCCAGCAGCCATTATAGGGGGGTGAGAAATAATTCACCCCTCCACTTT
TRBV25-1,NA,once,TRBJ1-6,CASSEYKGEGSPLHF,TGTGCCAGCAGTGAATATAAGGGTGAGGGTTCACCCCTCCACTTT